This T cell receptor beta chain was documented in a study of shared clonotypes between healthy human individuals. TCRdb's table, derived via immunoSEQ multiplex PCR, lists solely in-frame clones and lacks some. The sample has about 590,000 clones; about 95% are singletons. The CDR3 contains 17 residues. The V end was cut by 1 base, the J end by 4 bases, with 16 bases between. Looked up from germline, CDR1 is SGHAT and CDR2 is FQNNGV. The naive CD8 fraction comprised CD45RO-negative cells positively selected for CCR7 and excluded terminally differentiated effector memory CD45RA+ cells. The sequence derives from a woman in her 30s in good health. The chain uses TRBV11-2 and TRBJ2-2, with a weak D call TRBD1 (6 bases). Material: naive CD8+ T cells sorted from blood. The CDR3 DNA sequence: TGTGCCAGCAGCTTAGGCACTTTTGAGGGGGTCACCGGGGAGCTGTTTTTT. It specifies CASSLGTFEGVTGELFF. Supplemented by reference TRBV11-2 and TRBJ2-2, the full variable domain reads EAGVAQSPRYKIIEKRQSVAFWCNPISGHATLYWYQQILGQGPKLLIQFQNNGVVDDSQLPKDRFSAERLKGVDSTLKIQPAKLEDSAVYLCASSLGTFEGVTGELFFGEGSRLTVL.